What follows are 10 T cell receptor beta chains derived from one specimen sequenced in a study of blood T cell repertoires in COVID-19. The method was immunoSEQ multiplex PCR; TCRdb's version includes in-frame clones alone and lacks a portion of them. The sample records more than 200,000 clones, over 75% being singletons. Sequenced sample: peripheral blood. The receptors were gathered from a human donor in a cohort sampled during active COVID-19.

The rearrangement links TRBV27 to TRBJ2-7; 7 bases fit TRBD1. This CDR3 has 14 residues. The V and J ends lost 2 bases and 4 bases, in that order; junction bases with no gene match: 5. Germline V gives CDR1 MNHEY, CDR2 SMNVEV (reference sequence). This CDR3 reads CASSLQGVVYEQYF. In nucleotides, the CDR3 is TGTGCCAGCAGTTTACAGGGGGTAGTGTACGAGCAGTACTTC.

This clone is a singleton in its sample. The sample carries other DNA sequences with the same CDR3. The rearrangement uses TRBV5-6 and TRBJ1-2, with 8 bases matching TRBD1. V lost 5 bases to trimming and J lost 8 bases; unmatched junction nucleotides: 8. The CDR3 has 13 amino acids. CDR1 SGHDT and CDR2 YYEEEE come from the germline V gene. CDR3: CASSLGQGRGYTF. The CDR3 DNA reads as TGTGCCAGCAGTTTAGGACAGGGAAGGGGCTACACCTTC.

The J gene is TRBJ1-1, the V gene TRBV4-2; D gene ambiguous. Germline V lookup: CDR1 LGHNA, CDR2 YNFKEQ. The V and J ends lost 1 base and 4 bases respectively, with 7 bases between them. The CDR3 is made up of 13 amino acids. The CDR3 sequence is CASSQVRGTEAFF. DNA of the CDR3: TGTGCCAGCAGCCAAGTACGGGGCACTGAAGCTTTCTTT.

This rearrangement joins TRBV4-3 to TRBJ2-7; 8 bases agree with TRBD1. The CDR3 is 17 residues long. Trimming took 0 bases from V and 1 from J; bases not matched to a gene: 8. Germline loops: CDR1 LGHNA, CDR2 YSLEER. The CDR3 bases are TGCGCCAGCAGCCAAGATGACAGGGGATCTTTTTCCTACGAGCAGTACTTC. This encodes CASSQDDRGSFSYEQYF.

The genes are TRBV19 and TRBJ2-2, with 9 bases identical to TRBD2. The CDR3 has 16 residues. The germline V gene has CDR1 LNHDA and CDR2 SQIVND (reference sequence). V shed 7 bases, J shed 0 bases, and the junction held 6 bases outside the gene matches. The CDR3 loop reads CASKNSGGPNTGELFF. CDR3 bases: TGTGCCAGTAAGAATAGCGGGGGCCCGAACACCGGGGAGCTGTTTTTT.

The CDR3 nucleotides are TGCACCAGCAGCCAAGAGGAGGGGGCTAGCGGGAAGAGTGAGACCCAGTACTTC. It codes for CTSSQEEGASGKSETQYF. The genes are TRBV1 and TRBJ2-5; the table's D call TRBD2 went unverified against the DNA. TRBV1 is a listed pseudogene. This CDR3 spans 18 amino acids.

The chain has TRBV6-5 and TRBJ1-5; D perhaps matches TRBD1 (5 bases). V dropped 5 bases and J dropped 0 bases, with 11 bases sitting between them. The germline V gene encodes CDR1 MNHEY and CDR2 SVGAGI. The CDR3 extends over 15 amino acids. This chain's CDR3 is CASSRSGYSNQPQHF. The CDR3, as DNA: TGTGCCAGCAGTAGGTCAGGGTATAGCAATCAGCCCCAGCATTTT.

This chain uses TRBV28 with TRBJ1-5, with TRBD1 identical over 8 bases. After removal of 9 bases from V and 0 bases from J, the junction contained 10 bases not matched to a gene. The CDR3 spans 16 residues. CDR1 MDHEN and CDR2 SYDVKM come from the germline V gene. CDR3 region: CASYGQGVYSNQPQHF. CDR3 bases: TGTGCCAGTTATGGACAGGGCGTATATAGCAATCAGCCCCAGCATTTT.

This clone appeared once. This chain joins TRBV5-4 and TRBJ2-7; D is possibly TRBD2 (5 bases). CDR1 is SGHNT, CDR2 YYREEE, per germline (reference sequence). The CDR3 consists of 13 residues. Trimming took 0 bases from V and 8 from J, leaving 12 bases between them. The CDR3 coding sequence is TGTGCCAGCAGCTTGGGGACTCAGCTCCAGCAGTACTTC. This sequence encodes CASSLGTQLQQYF.

The V call is TRBV30, the J call TRBJ1-4, with D tentatively TRBD1 (6 bases). CDR3 length: 14 residues. CDR1 is GTSNPN and CDR2 is SVGIG in the germline V gene (reference sequence). V gave up 3 bases and J gave up 5 bases, with 13 bases separating them. The CDR3: CAWRRGAPNEKLFF. The CDR3 DNA sequence: TGTGCCTGGAGGCGGGGGGCCCCGAATGAAAAACTGTTTTTT.